Listed below are T cell receptor beta chains from one sample, sequenced in a study of T cell responses to AZD1222 COVID-19 vaccine. The protocol was immunoSEQ multiplex PCR, while the TCRdb copy is restricted to in-frame clones and leaves out a portion. The sample has fewer than 300,000 clones, 85% to 95% seen once; the top ten hold roughly 0.51%. The sequenced sample was peripheral blood, obtained on day 0 of AZD1222 vaccination. The receptors come from an adult in good health. Both conserved end residues are part of each CDR3. The D gene is left open where the match is weak. A clone size is listed for some rows: how often the clone was seen (once, few, many), or a class if it is expanded.

J | V | D | size | DNA | CDR3
TRBJ2-7 | TRBV30 | TRBD2 | - | TGTGCCTGGAGGCAAGCGGGAGGGCGATACGAGCAGTACTTC | CAWRQAGGRYEQYF
TRBJ2-7 | TRBV12-3/TRBV12-4 | - | - | TGTGCCAGCAGCTCCTCCGAACTCAGTGACTTC | CASSSSELSDF
TRBJ2-2 | TRBV12-3/TRBV12-4 | - | - | TGTGCCAGCAGTCTCGAGTGGACCGGGGAGCTGTTTTTT | CASSLEWTGELFF
TRBJ2-6 | TRBV4-2 | - | - | TGTGCCAGCAGCCAAGATAGGACAGCTGGGGCCAACGTCCTGACTTTC | CASSQDRTAGANVLTF
TRBJ1-5 | TRBV30 | - | - | TGTGCCTGGGAAACAGGGAACCCGCCAAGAGGCAATCAGCCCCAGCATTTT | CAWETGNPPRGNQPQHF
TRBJ2-7 | TRBV18 | TRBD1 | - | TGTGCCAGCTCACACCGGGACAGGGAGACCTACGAGCAGTACTTC | CASSHRDRETYEQYF
TRBJ1-3 | TRBV12-3/TRBV12-4 | - | - | TGTGCCAGCAGTTTAGCCAGCGGAAACACCATATATTTT | CASSLASGNTIYF
TRBJ2-3 | TRBV28 | - | once | TGTGCCAGCATACTACGAGGCGGGAACACAGATACGCAGTATTTT | CASILRGGNTDTQYF
TRBJ1-5 | TRBV19 | - | - | TGTGCCAGTAGTATCCAGAATCCACAGCCCCAGCATTTT | CASSIQNPQPQHF
TRBJ2-5 | TRBV5-1 | TRBD2 | - | TGCGCCAGCAGCAACGGAGCGGGACACCAAGAGACCCAGTACTTC | CASSNGAGHQETQYF
TRBJ2-3 | TRBV3-1/TRBV3-2 | - | - | TGTGCCAGCAGCCAAGACCCGTTCACCACAGATACGCAGTATTTT | CASSQDPFTTDTQYF
TRBJ1-1 | TRBV6-5 | - | - | TGTGCCAGCAGCACGGGGAACACTGAAGCTTTCTTT | CASSTGNTEAFF
TRBJ2-1 | TRBV20-1 | TRBD2 | once | TGCAGTGCTAGTGATCCAGCGGGATGGAATGAGCAGTTCTTC | CSASDPAGWNEQFF
TRBJ1-4 | TRBV15 | - | - | TGTGCCACCAGCAGAGGGGGCCTTAGGAATGAAAAACTGTTTTTT | CATSRGGLRNEKLFF
TRBJ1-2 | TRBV6-2/TRBV6-3 | - | - | TGTGCCAGCAGTTACTCGACGGGGCGGGCCTATGGCTACACCTTC | CASSYSTGRAYGYTF
TRBJ1-1 | TRBV7-9 | - | - | TGTGCCAGCAGCTTAGAAGGTGGGGGAGCTTTCTTT | CASSLEGGGAFF
TRBJ2-5 | TRBV7-9 | - | once | TGTGCCAGCAGCTTCGGGCCCGGAGAGACCCAGTACTTC | CASSFGPGETQYF
TRBJ2-4 | TRBV15 | - | - | TGTGCCACCAGCAGTCCAAGGTCTGCCAAAAACATTCAGTACTTC | CATSSPRSAKNIQYF
TRBJ2-2 | TRBV4-1 | - | - | TGCGCCAGCCGGCCCGGGGAGGGGGGCGTGGCCGGGGAGCTGTTTTTT | CASRPGEGGVAGELFF
TRBJ2-1 | TRBV30 | TRBD2 | - | TGTGCCAGAACCTGGGGGACTAACAACAATGAGCAGTTCTTC | CARTWGTNNNEQFF
TRBJ1-3 | TRBV19 | - | - | TGTGCCAGTAAATCCCAGGGTAATGGAAACACCATATATTTT | CASKSQGNGNTIYF
TRBJ2-7 | TRBV5-5 | TRBD1 | - | TGTGCCAGCAGCTTGGCGGGACAGGCCTACGAGCAGTACTTC | CASSLAGQAYEQYF
TRBJ2-5 | TRBV20-1 | TRBD1 | - | TGCAGTGCCACGGACAGGTCGGACCAGTACTTC | CSATDRSDQYF
TRBJ2-1 | TRBV6-5 | - | - | TGTGCCAGCAGTTACAGGGGGGGTTACAATGAGCAGTTCTTC | CASSYRGGYNEQFF
TRBJ2-1 | TRBV3-1/TRBV3-2 | TRBD2 | - | TGTGCCAGCAGACTAGCGGACCGTTCCTACAATGAGCAGTTCTTC | CASRLADRSYNEQFF
TRBJ1-2 | TRBV5-1 | TRBD1 | - | TGCGCCAGCAGCGAGGGACAGAGAGCGAACTATGGCTACACCTTC | CASSEGQRANYGYTF
TRBJ2-5 | TRBV24-1 | - | - | TGTGCCACCAGTGACCGTACAGGGAACCTCCTAGAGACCCAGTACTTC | CATSDRTGNLLETQYF
TRBJ1-3 | TRBV5-1 | - | - | TGCGCCAGCAGCCCAGTCGGGAGAAACACCATATATTTT | CASSPVGRNTIYF
TRBJ1-5 | TRBV2 | TRBD1 | - | TGTGCCAGCCAGACAGGGGAGAATCAGCCCCAGCATTTT | CASQTGENQPQHF
TRBJ2-2 | TRBV4-1 | TRBD2 | - | TGCGCCAGCAGCCCGGCGGGAGGGCGAGGGCGGGAGCTGTTTTTT | CASSPAGGRGRELFF